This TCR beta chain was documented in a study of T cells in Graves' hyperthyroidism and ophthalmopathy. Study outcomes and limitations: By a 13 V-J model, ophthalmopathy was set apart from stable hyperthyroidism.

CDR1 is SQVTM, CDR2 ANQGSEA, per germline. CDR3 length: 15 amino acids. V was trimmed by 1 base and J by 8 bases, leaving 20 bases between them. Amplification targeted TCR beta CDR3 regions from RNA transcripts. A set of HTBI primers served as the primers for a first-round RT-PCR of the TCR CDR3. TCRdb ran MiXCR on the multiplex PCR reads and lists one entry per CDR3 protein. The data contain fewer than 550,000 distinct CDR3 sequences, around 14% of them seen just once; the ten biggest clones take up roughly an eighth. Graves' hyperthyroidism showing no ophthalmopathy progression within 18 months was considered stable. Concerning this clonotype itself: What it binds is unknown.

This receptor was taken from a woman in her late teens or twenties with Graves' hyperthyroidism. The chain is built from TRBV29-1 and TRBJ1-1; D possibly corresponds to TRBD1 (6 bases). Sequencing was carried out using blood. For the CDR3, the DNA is TGCAGCGTTGAAGGGGGGGCAGGTCGCCAAAAAGAAGCTTTCTTT. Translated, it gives CSVEGGAGRQKEAFF.